A selection of T cell receptor beta chains follows, all from one sample in a study of blood T cell repertoires in COVID-19. Profiling relied on immunoSEQ multiplex PCR, and the TCRdb table lists in-frame clones only, not all of them. Among approximately 81,000 clones listed, roughly four fifths were seen once. Source material: peripheral blood. The receptor source for this set is a human donor in a cohort sampled during active COVID-19. Both conserved end residues are part of each CDR3. The D gene is left open where the match is weak. Clone size is not always given. Where it is, it says once, few, many or a class for expanded clones.

CASSEVVEAFF | TGTGCCAGCAGTGAAGTTGTAGAAGCTTTCTTT | 11 | TRBV2 | - | TRBJ1-1 | -
CASSLQQPKGEGYGYTF | TGTGCCAGCAGCTTACAACAGCCTAAGGGAGAAGGGTATGGCTACACCTTC | 17 | TRBV7-3 | - | TRBJ1-2 | -
CATRQPPTDTQYF | TGTGCCACAAGACAGCCGCCGACAGATACGCAGTATTTT | 13 | TRBV7-3 | - | TRBJ2-3 | -
CASSFAGNQPQHF | TGTGCCAGCAGTTTTGCAGGAAATCAGCCCCAGCATTTT | 13 | TRBV28 | - | TRBJ1-5 | -
CATGLAGASRELFF | TGTGCCACAGGACTAGCGGGGGCGTCAAGGGAGCTGTTTTTT | 14 | TRBV6-6 | - | TRBJ2-2 | TRBD2
CASSVEMTSGGSYEQYF | TGTGCCAGCAGCGTAGAAATGACTAGCGGGGGGTCGTACGAGCAGTACTTC | 17 | TRBV9 | - | TRBJ2-7 | TRBD2
CASNEYRGLQPQHF | TGTGCCAGCAACGAATACAGGGGTCTTCAGCCCCAGCATTTT | 14 | TRBV5-6 | - | TRBJ1-5 | TRBD1
CASSPRTADSGNTIYF | TGTGCCAGCTCACCAAGGACAGCAGACTCTGGAAACACCATATATTTT | 16 | TRBV18 | - | TRBJ1-3 | -
CSVAGGVGSSEAFF | TGCAGCGTTGCGGGGGGTGTCGGGTCGTCTGAAGCTTTCTTT | 14 | TRBV29-1 | - | TRBJ1-1 | -
CASSWTGQTNEQFF | TGTGCCAGCAGCTGGACAGGACAAACTAATGAGCAGTTCTTC | 14 | TRBV5-4 | - | TRBJ2-1 | TRBD1
CASSPTGGANNEQFF | TGTGCTAGCAGCCCTACGGGCGGGGCGAATAATGAGCAGTTCTTC | 15 | TRBV7-7 | once | TRBJ2-1 | -
CASSHGLAGYGDTQYF | TGTGCCAGCAGCCACGGACTAGCGGGGTACGGAGATACGCAGTATTTT | 16 | TRBV5-6 | - | TRBJ2-3 | TRBD2
CASSLGGNEAFF | TGTGCCAGCAGCTTAGGAGGGAATGAAGCTTTCTTT | 12 | TRBV7-9 | - | TRBJ1-1 | -
CASSLNGIPYEQYF | TGTGCCAGCAGCTTGAATGGCATTCCCTACGAGCAGTACTTC | 14 | TRBV7-2 | - | TRBJ2-7 | -
CASSSGGGVDYGYTF | TGTGCCAGCAGCTCGGGCGGGGGGGTAGACTATGGCTACACCTTC | 15 | TRBV5-6 | - | TRBJ1-2 | -
CASSQGATRPLHF | TGTGCCAGCAGCCAAGGTGCCACTAGGCCCCTCCACTTT | 13 | TRBV3-1/TRBV3-2 | - | TRBJ1-6 | -
CASNLGQGYTGELFF | TGTGCCAGCAACCTAGGACAGGGGTACACCGGGGAGCTGTTTTTT | 15 | TRBV6-5 | once | TRBJ2-2 | TRBD1
CASSSNGRQGGGYTF | TGTGCCAGCAGCTCCAATGGAAGACAGGGAGGCGGCTACACCTTC | 15 | TRBV5-4 | - | TRBJ1-2 | TRBD1
CASSTPGQGNGNTIYF | TGTGCCAGCAGTACCCCGGGACAGGGGAATGGAAACACCATATATTTT | 16 | TRBV6-2/TRBV6-3 | - | TRBJ1-3 | TRBD1
CASSLRGGGSEQYF | TGTGCCAGCAGCCTTAGGGGCGGGGGGTCTGAGCAGTACTTC | 14 | TRBV11-2 | few | TRBJ2-7 | TRBD2
CASSDRPGGNQPQHF | TGTGCCAGCAGTGATCGCCCAGGGGGCAATCAGCCCCAGCATTTT | 15 | TRBV7-2 | once | TRBJ1-5 | -
CASTYLQGYEQYF | TGTGCCAGCACCTACCTACAGGGCTACGAGCAGTACTTC | 13 | TRBV7-6 | - | TRBJ2-7 | -
CASRQRGIEETQYF | TGTGCCAGCAGACAAAGGGGAATAGAAGAGACCCAGTACTTC | 14 | TRBV6-5 | - | TRBJ2-5 | -
CASSSTGQGYGYTF | TGTGCCAGCAGCTCTACCGGACAGGGGTACGGCTACACCTTC | 14 | TRBV7-8 | - | TRBJ1-2 | TRBD1
CASGSLAETNTEAFF | TGTGCCAGCGGCTCCCTCGCGGAAACTAACACTGAAGCTTTCTTT | 15 | TRBV6-5 | - | TRBJ1-1 | -
CASTEQGTLAKNIQYF | TGTGCCAGCACCGAACAGGGGACCTTAGCCAAAAACATTCAGTACTTC | 16 | TRBV7-9 | - | TRBJ2-4 | TRBD1
CASSSWGGQGNEKLFF | TGCGCCAGCAGCTCCTGGGGAGGACAGGGGAATGAAAAACTGTTTTTT | 16 | TRBV5-1 | - | TRBJ1-4 | TRBD1
CASSIVGGAWETQYF | TGTGCCAGTAGTATAGTCGGGGGGGCCTGGGAGACCCAGTACTTC | 15 | TRBV19 | - | TRBJ2-5 | TRBD2
CASTRQPLDEQYF | TGTGCCAGCACTAGACAGCCCCTGGACGAGCAGTACTTC | 13 | TRBV5-6 | - | TRBJ2-7 | -
CASSYSGDVVRGSSYEQYF | TGTGCCAGCAGTTACTCGGGGGATGTTGTCAGGGGGAGCTCCTACGAGCAGTACTTC | 19 | TRBV6-2/TRBV6-3 | - | TRBJ2-7 | TRBD1
CASSQDTPPLSPLHF | TGTGCCAGCAGCCAAGATACTCCTCCTCTTTCACCCCTCCACTTT | 15 | TRBV14 | - | TRBJ1-6 | -
CSVGQFEAFF | TGCAGCGTGGGACAGTTTGAAGCTTTCTTT | 10 | TRBV29-1 | - | TRBJ1-1 | TRBD1
CASSDGQGNSGNTIYF | TGTGCCAGCAGTGACGGACAGGGTAACTCTGGAAACACCATATATTTT | 16 | TRBV2 | - | TRBJ1-3 | TRBD1
CASSEIRGSWANVLTF | TGTGCCAGCAGCGAGATTAGGGGCTCCTGGGCCAACGTCCTGACTTTC | 16 | TRBV11-2 | - | TRBJ2-6 | -
CASSLDRADEKLFF | TGCGCCAGCAGCTTGGACAGGGCAGATGAAAAACTGTTTTTT | 14 | TRBV5-1 | - | TRBJ1-4 | -
CASSPNPGPSYEQYF | TGTGCCAGCAGCCCTAACCCAGGGCCTTCCTACGAGCAGTACTTC | 15 | TRBV11-2 | - | TRBJ2-7 | -
CASRLAGQGFSEQYF | TGTGCAAGTCGCTTAGCGGGACAGGGGTTCTCCGAGCAGTACTTC | 15 | TRBV12-2 | - | TRBJ2-7 | -
CASSEAIRDTLAFF | TGTGCCAGCAGTGAAGCGATAAGGGACACCCTGGCTTTCTTT | 14 | TRBV2 | - | TRBJ1-1 | -
CASSLVQGLTEAFF | TGTGCCAGCAGCTTAGTCCAGGGGCTCACTGAAGCTTTCTTT | 14 | TRBV11-2 | - | TRBJ1-1 | -
CASRIGTTNTGELFF | TGTGCCAGCAGAATAGGGACTACTAACACCGGGGAGCTGTTTTTT | 15 | TRBV11-2 | - | TRBJ2-2 | TRBD2
CAGDREIGYTF | TGTGCCGGGGACAGGGAAATTGGCTACACCTTC | 11 | TRBV24-1 | - | TRBJ1-2 | TRBD1
CASSYPKNGRGIQYF | TGTGCCAGCAGTTACCCGAAAAATGGTCGGGGCATTCAGTACTTC | 15 | TRBV6-5 | - | TRBJ2-4 | -
CASSLAAVSGANVLTF | TGTGCCAGCAGCTTAGCAGCGGTCTCTGGGGCCAACGTCCTGACTTTC | 16 | TRBV11-1 | few | TRBJ2-6 | -
CASPREGGLLDTQYF | TGTGCCAGCCCCCGAGAAGGAGGGCTCTTAGATACGCAGTATTTT | 15 | TRBV7-9 | - | TRBJ2-3 | -
CASSSGQGSSANHQPQHF | TGTGCCAGCAGCTCGGGACAGGGGTCCTCCGCTAATCATCAGCCCCAGCATTTT | 18 | TRBV7-8 | - | TRBJ1-5 | TRBD1
CASSLSPDSRGTDTQYF | TGTGCCAGCAGCTTGTCCCCGGACAGCAGGGGCACAGATACGCAGTATTTT | 17 | TRBV5-4 | - | TRBJ2-3 | -
CASSHQTANYGYTF | TGTGCCAGCAGCCACCAGACAGCTAACTATGGCTACACCTTC | 14 | TRBV14 | - | TRBJ1-2 | -
CASSLVSAGGPQETQYF | TGTGCCAGCAGCTTAGTTTCGGCGGGGGGTCCGCAAGAGACCCAGTACTTC | 17 | TRBV7-2 | - | TRBJ2-5 | TRBD2